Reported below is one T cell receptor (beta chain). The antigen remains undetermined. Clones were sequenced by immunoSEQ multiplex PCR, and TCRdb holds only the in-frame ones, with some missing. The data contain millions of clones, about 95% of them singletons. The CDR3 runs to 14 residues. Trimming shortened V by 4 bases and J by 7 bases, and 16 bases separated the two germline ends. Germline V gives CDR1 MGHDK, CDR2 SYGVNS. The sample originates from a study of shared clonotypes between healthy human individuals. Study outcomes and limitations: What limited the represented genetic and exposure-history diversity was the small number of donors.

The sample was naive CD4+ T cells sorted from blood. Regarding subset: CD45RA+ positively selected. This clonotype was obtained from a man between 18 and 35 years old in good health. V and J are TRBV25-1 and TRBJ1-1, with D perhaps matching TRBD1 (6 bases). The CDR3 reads CASSVDRTRFEAFF. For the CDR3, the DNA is TGTGCCAGCAGTGTGGACAGAACACGGTTTGAAGCTTTCTTT. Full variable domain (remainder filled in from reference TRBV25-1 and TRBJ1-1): EADIYQTPRYLVIGTGKKITLECSQTMGHDKMYWYQQDPGMELHLIHYSYGVNSTEKGDLSSESTVSRIRTEHFPLTLESARPSHTSQYLCASSVDRTRFEAFFGQGTRLTVV.